The 24 T cell receptor beta chains given below trace back to one sample, sequenced in a study of CD8+CD57+ T cells in acquired aplastic anemia. The template for TCR beta VDJ and CDR3 sequence profiling was genomic DNA. MiXCR was run by TCRdb on the reads, yielding one entry per CDR3 protein. The table has approximately 160,000 distinct CDR3 sequences, approximately 40% seen once. The source material was sorted CD4+, CD8+, or CD8+CD57+ T cells (not recorded which) from PBMCs. The receptors shown here come from a human donor in good health.

DNA for the CDR3: TGCAGCGTTAAACGATTATTTTCAGCTGACCCCGCCGGCTACACCTTC. Amino acid sequence: CSVKRLFSADPAGYTF. The rearrangement uses TRBV29-1 and TRBJ1-2; D call uncertain. The CDR3 runs to 16 residues. Trimming cost V 5 bases and J 8 bases, with 27 bases left between them. CDR1 is SQVTM and CDR2 is ANQGSEA in the germline V gene.

The chain combines TRBV10-3 with TRBJ1-3; D may be TRBD1 (6 bases). The CDR3 is 17 residues long. The ends were cut back, 6 bases at V and 0 bases at J, with 18 bases in the middle. Per germline, CDR1 ENHRY and CDR2 SYGVKD. CDR3 bases: TGTGCCATCAGAACTAGCGGGGGGGACATCTCTGGAAACACCATATATTTT. It yields the protein CAIRTSGGDISGNTIYF.

This chain connects TRBV7-2 to TRBJ2-7; 7 bases line up with TRBD1. The J segment lost 4 bases and the V segment lost 1 base, leaving 1 base of the junction unmatched. CDR1 and CDR2 (germline): SGHTA, FQGNSA. CDR3 length: 13 amino acids. CDR3: CASSLGGQYEQYF. Here the CDR3 DNA reads TGTGCCAGCAGCTTAGGGGGACAGTACGAGCAGTACTTC. The variable domain in full, with the rest retrieved from reference TRBV7-2 and TRBJ2-7, is GAGVSQSPSNKVTEKGKDVELRCDPISGHTALYWYRQSLGQGLEFLIYFQGNSAPDKSGLPSDRFSAERTGGSVSTLTIQRTQQEDSAVYLCASSLGGQYEQYFGPGTRLTVT.

The CDR3 coding sequence is TGTGCCAGCTCGCAGACAGGGGCGAACTCTGGAAACACCATATATTTT. Its translation: CASSQTGANSGNTIYF. The V gene is TRBV18, the J gene TRBJ1-3; 8 bases are shared with TRBD1. Germline V CDR1 and CDR2: KGHSH, LQKENI. V gave up 6 bases and J gave up 0 bases; unmatched junction bases: 7. The CDR3 has 16 amino acids.

The rearrangement uses TRBV19 and TRBJ1-6, with D possibly being TRBD1 (5 bases). This CDR3 spans 14 amino acids. The V gene's germline CDR1 is LNHDA and CDR2 SQIVND (reference sequence). With 6 bases removed from V and 10 bases from J, the gap between germline ends came to 16 bases. The CDR3 loop reads CASSVGAGRSPLHF. CDR3 DNA sequence: TGTGCCAGTAGCGTAGGGGCAGGGCGGTCACCCCTCCACTTT.

The chain carries TRBV6-6 and TRBJ1-1; D gene uncertain. Germline lookup yields CDR1 MNHNY and CDR2 SVGAGI (reference sequence). The CDR3 totals 14 residues. V was pared by 7 bases and J by 2 bases, with 14 bases between. The CDR3, as DNA: TGTGCCAGCATCTCAAAGGTCCTCAACACTGAAGCTTTCTTT. Encoded protein: CASISKVLNTEAFF.

In the case of this clonotype: The junction and the germline gene differ at one end; a read error may be behind it. The chain joins TRBV29-1 to TRBJ1-1; D unclear. The germline gives CDR1 SQVTM, CDR2 ANQGSEA. The CDR3 runs 11 residues. The CDR3 loop reads CSVEGNTEAFF. For the CDR3, the DNA is TGCAGCGTGGAAGGGAACACTGAAGCTTTCTTT.

This clonotype was seen a handful of times. The rearrangement links TRBV25-1 to TRBJ1-5; D perhaps matches TRBD1 (6 bases). This CDR3 comprises 19 residues. Germline CDR1 MGHDK, CDR2 SYGVNS. Trimming took 5 bases from V and 2 from J, leaving 25 bases between them. CDR3 sequence reads: CASSSPPGGKAGGNQPQHF. Here the CDR3 DNA reads TGTGCCAGCAGTTCCCCCCCGGGGGGAAAGGCAGGGGGCAATCAGCCCCAGCATTTT.

V usage is TRBV12-3 or TRBV12-4 and J usage is TRBJ2-5; 9 nucleotides align to TRBD1. V lost 5 bases and J lost 4; bases outside the gene matches: 5. The length of the CDR3 is 14 residues. The DNA of the CDR3 is TGTGCCAGCAGTCGGGGACAGGGCACAGAGACCCAGTACTTC. The encoded protein is CASSRGQGTETQYF.

This clonotype has a handful of counts. The gene calls are TRBV20-1 and TRBJ2-1, with D perhaps TRBD1 (5 bases). The CDR3 loop spans 15 amino acids. The germline V and J ends were trimmed by 0 bases and 2 bases, with 11 bases remaining between them. The germline CDR1 and CDR2 sequences are DFQATT and SNEGSKA (reference sequence). CDR3 DNA: TGCAGTGCTAGAGATCCAGGGTCCCCCTACAATGAGCAGTTCTTC. The encoded protein is CSARDPGSPYNEQFF.

A note on this clonotype: This CDR3 is missing its conserved last phenylalanine or tryptophan, likely due to a read error. The rearrangement uses TRBV11-2 and TRBJ1-6; no definite D call. V was cut by 2 bases and J by 6 bases, with 11 bases left in between. This CDR3 is 15 amino acids long. The germline CDR1 and CDR2 sequences are SGHAT and FQNNGV. CDR3 sequence (DNA): TGTGCCAGCAGCTTACTCCGAGGCAGTAATTCACCCCTCCACTCT. Translated, it gives CASSLLRGSNSPLHS.

The genes are TRBV20-1 and TRBJ2-5, with D possibly matching TRBD2 (6 bases). Germline CDR1 reads DFQATT; CDR2 reads SNEGSKA (reference sequence). The CDR3 is made up of 13 amino acids. V was trimmed by 3 bases and J by 2 bases, leaving 10 bases between them. For the CDR3, the DNA is TGCAGTGCTAGCCGGGGGATACAAGAGACCCAGTACTTC. This codes for CSASRGIQETQYF.

This rearrangement joins TRBV29-1 to TRBJ2-7, with D possibly called TRBD1 or TRBD2 (6 bases each). Germline CDR1 and CDR2: SQVTM and ANQGSEA. The CDR3 spans 12 residues. The V end was cut by 5 bases, the J end by 3 bases, with 11 bases between. CDR3 coding DNA: TGCAGCGTTCGGGGGCTAGACTACGAGCAGTACTTC. Amino acid sequence: CSVRGLDYEQYF.

The V gene is TRBV10-3, the J gene TRBJ2-5, with a possible D match to TRBD2 (5 bases). Germline assignment: CDR1 ENHRY and CDR2 SYGVKD. The CDR3 totals 17 residues. V shed 4 bases and J shed 2 bases, with 20 bases lying between them. In nucleotides, the CDR3 is TGTGCCATCAGTGGGTTCCGGGGTCTCACCCCTCAAGAGACCCAGTACTTC. The encoded protein is CAISGFRGLTPQETQYF.

This chain joins TRBV2 and TRBJ1-2; D may be TRBD1 (6 bases). V dropped 4 bases and J dropped 5 bases, with 11 bases sitting between them. The CDR3 covers 13 residues. CDR1 SNHLY and CDR2 FYNNEI come from the germline V gene. The CDR3 nucleotides are TGTGCCAGCAGTGCCGGACAGAAGTATGGCTACACCTTC. Its translation is CASSAGQKYGYTF.

The CDR3 nucleotides read TGTGCCAGCAGCTACGATAACTATGGCTACACCTTC. Translated: CASSYDNYGYTF. The chain has TRBV7-9 and TRBJ1-2; the D is unclear. The V end lost 4 bases, the J end lost 1 base, and 4 bases lay between the germline ends. Germline V gene lookup returns CDR1 SEHNR and CDR2 FQNEAQ (reference sequence). The CDR3 has 12 amino acids.

There are a few counts of this clonotype. The chain recombines TRBV25-1 with TRBJ1-2; D is uncertain. The CDR3 loop spans 13 amino acids. CDR1 MGHDK and CDR2 SYGVNS come from the germline V gene. The V end lost 5 bases, the J end lost 4 bases, and 11 bases lay between the germline ends. CDR3 sequence: CASSKALGYGYTF. The CDR3 nucleotides read TGTGCCAGCAGTAAGGCTCTCGGCTATGGCTACACCTTC.

This clonotype was seen ten or more times. The chain links TRBV20-1 to TRBJ2-3, with 13 bases identical to TRBD2. Trimming removed 5 bases from V and 6 bases from J; junction bases left unmatched: 20. The V gene's germline CDR1 is DFQATT and CDR2 SNEGSKA (reference sequence). The CDR3 contains 19 residues. CDR3 region: CSAESSGTSGVNTWDTQYF. CDR3 coding DNA: TGCAGTGCTGAATCTTCCGGGACTAGCGGGGTCAATACCTGGGATACGCAGTATTTT.

V is TRBV15 and J is TRBJ1-5, with a possible D match to TRBD1 (5 bases). The germline V gene has CDR1 LNHNV and CDR2 YYDKDF (reference sequence). CDR3 length: 15 residues. The V and J ends lost 4 bases and 7 bases respectively, with 17 bases between them. The CDR3 DNA sequence: TGTGCCACCAGCAACCTCGGGACTCCGGAGCAGCCCCAGCATTTT. Translated: CATSNLGTPEQPQHF.

This clonotype was observed at least ten times. As DNA, the CDR3 is TGCGCCAGCAGCTTGGAGCAGGGGCGGGTAGAGACCCAGTACTTC. Translation: CASSLEQGRVETQYF. This chain connects TRBV5-1 to TRBJ2-5; D perhaps matches TRBD1 (6 bases). Germline V gene lookup returns CDR1 SGHRS and CDR2 YFSETQ. Trimming removed 0 bases from V and 4 bases from J, with 13 bases in between. The length of the CDR3 is 15 residues.

This clonotype showed up just a few times. This sequence joins TRBV24-1 and TRBJ2-3; TRBD1 might be the D (6 bases). This CDR3 region has 15 residues. Germline CDR1 KGHDR, CDR2 SFDVKD. Trimming left V 2 bases short and J 2 bases short, with 10 bases between. The chain's CDR3 is CATSDWDTATDTQYF. The CDR3 DNA reads as TGTGCCACCAGTGATTGGGACACCGCCACAGATACGCAGTATTTT.

This clonotype occurred many times. This rearrangement joins TRBV7-9 to TRBJ2-3; 9 bases map to TRBD2. Trimming took 5 bases from V and 2 from J; bases not matched to a gene: 5. The CDR3 length is 15 residues. The germline gives CDR1 SEHNR, CDR2 FQNEAQ (reference sequence). The CDR3 region has the DNA TGTGCCAGCAGCGCGGGGACTAGCTTCACAGATACGCAGTATTTT. It encodes CASSAGTSFTDTQYF.

This rearrangement joins TRBV7-9 to TRBJ2-2; D not certain. Between the trimmed V and J ends, which lost 2 bases and 6 bases, there was a span of 4 bases. The CDR3 extends over 12 amino acids. CDR1 and CDR2 from the germline V gene are SEHNR and FQNEAQ (reference sequence). CDR3 loop: CASSLSAGELFF. CDR3 in DNA: TGTGCCAGCAGCTTATCCGCCGGGGAGCTGTTTTTT. The full variable domain, with the rest looked up from reference TRBV7-9 and TRBJ2-2, is DTGVSQNPRHKITKRGQNVTFRCDPISEHNRLYWYRQTLGQGPEFLTYFQNEAQLEKSRLLSDRFSAERPKGSFSTLEIQRTEQGDSAMYLCASSLSAGELFFGEGSRLTVL.

On this clonotype itself: This sequence may be a read error, since a much larger clone differs from it by one base. V is TRBV6-1 and J is TRBJ1-1; 7 bases align to TRBD1. V was pared by 3 bases and J by 4 bases, with 5 bases of the junction left unmatched. The CDR3 has 14 amino acids. Germline V gene sequence: CDR1 MNHNS, CDR2 SASEGT. CDR3 sequence (DNA): TGTGCCAGCAGTGAGACAGGGCGGGGCACTGAAGCTTTCTTT. Translation gives CASSETGRGTEAFF.